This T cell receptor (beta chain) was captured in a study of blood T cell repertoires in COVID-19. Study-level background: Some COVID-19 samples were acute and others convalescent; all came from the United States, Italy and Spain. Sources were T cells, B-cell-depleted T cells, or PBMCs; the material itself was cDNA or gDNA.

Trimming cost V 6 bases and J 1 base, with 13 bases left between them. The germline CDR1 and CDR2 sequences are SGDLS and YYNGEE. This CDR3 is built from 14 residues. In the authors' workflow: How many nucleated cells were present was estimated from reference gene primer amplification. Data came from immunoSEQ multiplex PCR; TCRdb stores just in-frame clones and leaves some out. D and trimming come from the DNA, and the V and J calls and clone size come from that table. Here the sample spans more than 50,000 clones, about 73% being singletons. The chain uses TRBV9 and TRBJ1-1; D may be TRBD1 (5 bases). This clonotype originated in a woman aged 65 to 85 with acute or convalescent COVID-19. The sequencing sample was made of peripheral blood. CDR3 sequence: CASTRGGTNTEAFF. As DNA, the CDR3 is TGTGCCAGCACCCGGGGAGGGACGAACACTGAAGCTTTCTTT. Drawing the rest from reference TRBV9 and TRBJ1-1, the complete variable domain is DSGVTQTPKHLITATGQRVTLRCSPRSGDLSVYWYQQSLDQGLQFLIQYYNGEERAKGNILERFSAQQFPDLHSELNLSSLELGDSALYFCASTRGGTNTEAFFGQGTRLTVV.